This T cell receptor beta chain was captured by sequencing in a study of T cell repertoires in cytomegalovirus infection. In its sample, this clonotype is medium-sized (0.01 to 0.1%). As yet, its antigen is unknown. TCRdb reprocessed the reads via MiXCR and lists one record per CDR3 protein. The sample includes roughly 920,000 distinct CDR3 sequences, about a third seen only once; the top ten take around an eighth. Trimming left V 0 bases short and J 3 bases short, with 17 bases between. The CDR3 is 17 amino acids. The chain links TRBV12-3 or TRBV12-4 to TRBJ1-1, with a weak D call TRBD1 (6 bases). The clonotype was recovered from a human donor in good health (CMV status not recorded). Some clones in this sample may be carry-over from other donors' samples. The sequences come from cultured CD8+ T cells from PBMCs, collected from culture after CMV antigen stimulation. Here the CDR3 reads CASSLAPYGRGYTEAFF. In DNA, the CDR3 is TGTGCCAGCAGTTTAGCCCCCTACGGAAGGGGGTACACTGAAGCTTTCTTT.